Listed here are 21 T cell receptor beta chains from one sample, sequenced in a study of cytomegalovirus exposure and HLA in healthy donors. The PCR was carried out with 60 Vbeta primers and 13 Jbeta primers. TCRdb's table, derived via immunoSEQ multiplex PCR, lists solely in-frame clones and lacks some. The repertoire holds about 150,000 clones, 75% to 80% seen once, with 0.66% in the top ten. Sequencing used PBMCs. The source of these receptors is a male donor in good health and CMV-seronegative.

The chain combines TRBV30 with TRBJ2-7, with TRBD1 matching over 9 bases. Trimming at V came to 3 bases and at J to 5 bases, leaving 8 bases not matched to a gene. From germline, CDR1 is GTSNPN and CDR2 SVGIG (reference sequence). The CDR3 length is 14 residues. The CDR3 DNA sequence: TGTGCCTGGAGGTTAAGGGACAGGGACCACGAGCAGTACTTC. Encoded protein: CAWRLRDRDHEQYF.

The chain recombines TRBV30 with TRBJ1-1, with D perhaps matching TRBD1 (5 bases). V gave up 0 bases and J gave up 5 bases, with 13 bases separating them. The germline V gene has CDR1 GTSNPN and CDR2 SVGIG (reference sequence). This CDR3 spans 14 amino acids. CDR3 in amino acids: CAWSVRGYGTEAFF. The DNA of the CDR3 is TGTGCCTGGAGTGTTAGGGGTTACGGGACTGAAGCTTTCTTT.

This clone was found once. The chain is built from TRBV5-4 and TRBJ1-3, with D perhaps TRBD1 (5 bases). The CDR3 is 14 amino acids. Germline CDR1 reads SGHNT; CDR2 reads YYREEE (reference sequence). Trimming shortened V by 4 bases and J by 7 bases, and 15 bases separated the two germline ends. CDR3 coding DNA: TGTGCCAGCAGCCAAGACAGCGCCCGGAACACCATATATTTT. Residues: CASSQDSARNTIYF.

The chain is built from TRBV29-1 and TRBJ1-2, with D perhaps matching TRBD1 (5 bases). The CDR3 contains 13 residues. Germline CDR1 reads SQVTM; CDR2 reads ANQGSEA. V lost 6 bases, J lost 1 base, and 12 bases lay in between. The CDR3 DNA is TGCAGCGTCCGACAGACCCTTAACTATGGCTACACCTTC. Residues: CSVRQTLNYGYTF. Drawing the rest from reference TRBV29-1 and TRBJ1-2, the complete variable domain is SAVISQKPSRDICQRGTSLTIQCQVDSQVTMMFWYRQQPGQSLTLIATANQGSEATYESGFVIDKFPISRPNLTFSTLTVSNMSPEDSSIYLCSVRQTLNYGYTFGSGTRLTVV.

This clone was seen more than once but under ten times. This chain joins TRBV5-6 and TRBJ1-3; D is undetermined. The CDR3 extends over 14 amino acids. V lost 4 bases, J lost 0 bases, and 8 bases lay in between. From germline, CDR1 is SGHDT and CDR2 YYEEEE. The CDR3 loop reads CASSPGNSGNTIYF. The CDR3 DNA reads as TGTGCCAGCAGCCCGGGAAACTCTGGAAACACCATATATTTT.

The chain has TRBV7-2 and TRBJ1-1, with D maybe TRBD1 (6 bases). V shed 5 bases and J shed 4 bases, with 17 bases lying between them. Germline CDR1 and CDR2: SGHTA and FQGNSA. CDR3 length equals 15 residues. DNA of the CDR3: TGTGCCAGCAGCCCGCAACAGGGTCTGAGCACTGAAGCTTTCTTT. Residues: CASSPQQGLSTEAFF.

The CDR3 spells CASSSDRGNTIYF. The CDR3 coding sequence is TGTGCCAGCTCATCAGACAGGGGAAACACCATATATTTT. The chain uses TRBV18 and TRBJ1-3; tentatively, D is TRBD1 (6 bases). The length of the CDR3 is 13 residues. The germline V gene encodes CDR1 KGHSH and CDR2 LQKENI. V lost 5 bases and J lost 4, with 9 bases in between.

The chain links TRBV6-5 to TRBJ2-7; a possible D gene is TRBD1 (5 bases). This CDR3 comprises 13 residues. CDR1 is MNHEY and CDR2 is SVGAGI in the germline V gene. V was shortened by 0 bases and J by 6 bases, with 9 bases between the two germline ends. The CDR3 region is CASSYSAGLEQYF. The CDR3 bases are TGTGCCAGCAGTTACTCTGCAGGGCTCGAGCAGTACTTC.

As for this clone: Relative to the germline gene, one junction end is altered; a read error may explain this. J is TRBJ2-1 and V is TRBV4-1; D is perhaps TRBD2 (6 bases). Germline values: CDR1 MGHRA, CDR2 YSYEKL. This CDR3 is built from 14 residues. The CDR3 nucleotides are TGCGCCAGCAGTCTTGGGACTTCCTACGATGAGCAGTTCTTC. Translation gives CASSLGTSYDEQFF.

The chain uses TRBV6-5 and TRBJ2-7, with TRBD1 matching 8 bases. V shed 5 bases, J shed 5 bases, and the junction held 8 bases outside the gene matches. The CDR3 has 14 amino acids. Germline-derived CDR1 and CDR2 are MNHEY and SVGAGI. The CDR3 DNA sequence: TGTGCCAGCAGTAACCGACAGGGGTTTAACGAGCAGTACTTC. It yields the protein CASSNRQGFNEQYF.

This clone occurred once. CDR3 DNA sequence: TGTGCCAGCAGCTTAAGTTTAACGGGGACAGGTCCCTACGAGCAGTACTTC. Translating gives CASSLSLTGTGPYEQYF. This chain links TRBV7-9 with TRBJ2-7, with TRBD1 matching over 8 bases. The germline CDR1 and CDR2 sequences are SEHNR and FQNEAQ (reference sequence). V gave up 2 bases and J gave up 2 bases; unmatched junction bases: 11. CDR3 length: 17 amino acids.

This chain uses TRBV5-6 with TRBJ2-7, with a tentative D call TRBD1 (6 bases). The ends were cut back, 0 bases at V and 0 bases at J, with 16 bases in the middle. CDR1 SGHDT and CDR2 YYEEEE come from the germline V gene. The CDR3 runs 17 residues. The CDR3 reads CASSLDPQGPSSYEQYF. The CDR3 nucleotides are TGTGCCAGCAGCTTGGACCCGCAGGGGCCGAGCTCCTACGAGCAGTACTTC. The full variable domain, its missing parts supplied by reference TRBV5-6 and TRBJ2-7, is DAGVTQSPTHLIKTRGQQVTLRCSPKSGHDTVSWYQQALGQGPQFIFQYYEEEERQRGNFPDRFSGHQFPNYSSELNVNALLLGDSALYLCASSLDPQGPSSYEQYFGPGTRLTVT.

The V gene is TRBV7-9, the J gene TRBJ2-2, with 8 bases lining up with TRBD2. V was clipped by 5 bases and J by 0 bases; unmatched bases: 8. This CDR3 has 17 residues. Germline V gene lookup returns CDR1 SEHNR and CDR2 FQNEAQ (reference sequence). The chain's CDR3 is CASSPKTGLANTGELFF. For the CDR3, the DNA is TGTGCCAGCAGCCCAAAAACGGGACTAGCGAACACCGGGGAGCTGTTTTTT.

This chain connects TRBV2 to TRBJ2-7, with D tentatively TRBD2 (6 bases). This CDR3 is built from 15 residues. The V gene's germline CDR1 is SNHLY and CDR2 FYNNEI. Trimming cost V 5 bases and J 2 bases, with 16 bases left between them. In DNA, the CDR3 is TGTGCCAGCAGTCGGGACTCCCAGGTGACCTACGAGCAGTACTTC. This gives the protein CASSRDSQVTYEQYF.

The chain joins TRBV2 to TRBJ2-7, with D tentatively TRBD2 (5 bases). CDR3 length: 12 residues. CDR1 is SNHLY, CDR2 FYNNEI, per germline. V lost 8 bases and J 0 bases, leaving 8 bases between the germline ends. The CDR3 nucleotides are TGTGCCAGCTCGGGGAGCTCCTACGAGCAGTACTTC. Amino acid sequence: CASSGSSYEQYF.

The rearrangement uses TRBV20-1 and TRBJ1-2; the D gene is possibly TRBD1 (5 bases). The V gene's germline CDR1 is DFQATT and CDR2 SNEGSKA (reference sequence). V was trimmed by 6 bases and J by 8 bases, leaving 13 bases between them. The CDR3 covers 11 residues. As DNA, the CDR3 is TGCAGTGCCCCTAATTCAGGGGGCTACACCTTC. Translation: CSAPNSGGYTF.

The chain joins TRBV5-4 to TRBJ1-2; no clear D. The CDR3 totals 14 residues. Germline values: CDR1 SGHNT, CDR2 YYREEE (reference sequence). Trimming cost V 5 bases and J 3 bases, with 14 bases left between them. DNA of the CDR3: TGTGCCAGCAGTAAAGGCGGCGGCGACTATGGCTACACCTTC. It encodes CASSKGGGDYGYTF.

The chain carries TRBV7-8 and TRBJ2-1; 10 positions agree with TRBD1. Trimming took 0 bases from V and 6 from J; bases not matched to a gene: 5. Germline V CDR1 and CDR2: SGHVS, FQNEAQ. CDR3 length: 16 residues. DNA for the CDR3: TGTGCCAGCAGCTTAGCAGACAGGGGGCATGTCAATGAGCAGTTCTTC. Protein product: CASSLADRGHVNEQFF.

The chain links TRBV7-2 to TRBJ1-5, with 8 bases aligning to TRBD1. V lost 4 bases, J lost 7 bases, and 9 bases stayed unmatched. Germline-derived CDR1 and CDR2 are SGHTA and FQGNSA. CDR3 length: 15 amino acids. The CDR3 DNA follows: TGTGCCAGCAGCTGGAGTGGACAGGGCTTCCAGCCCCAGCATTTT. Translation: CASSWSGQGFQPQHF.

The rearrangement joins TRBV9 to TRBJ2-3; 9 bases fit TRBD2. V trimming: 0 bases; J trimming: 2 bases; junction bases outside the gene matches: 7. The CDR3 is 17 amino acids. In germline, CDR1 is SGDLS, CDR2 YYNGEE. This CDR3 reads CASSVGSSGDLTDTQYF. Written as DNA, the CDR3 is TGTGCCAGCAGCGTAGGATCTAGCGGGGACCTCACAGATACGCAGTATTTT.

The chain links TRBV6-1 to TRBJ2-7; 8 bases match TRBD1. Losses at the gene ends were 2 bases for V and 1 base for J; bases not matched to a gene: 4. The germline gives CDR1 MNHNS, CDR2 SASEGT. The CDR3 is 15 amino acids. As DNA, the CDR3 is TGTGCCAGCAGTGAACAGGGGGCGCCGTCCTACGAGCAGTACTTC. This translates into CASSEQGAPSYEQYF.